This record covers a single TCR beta chain. Seattle patients were enrolled while actively infected and followed longitudinally. This specimen comes from a study of blood T cell repertoires in COVID-19. About the research overall: Some COVID-19 samples were acute and others convalescent; all came from the United States, Italy and Spain. Sources were T cells, B-cell-depleted T cells, or PBMCs; the material itself was cDNA or gDNA.

CDR3 length: 16 amino acids. Looked up from germline, CDR1 is SGHRS and CDR2 is YFSETQ. Trimming removed 0 bases at V and 0 bases at J, with 13 bases between. In the original processing: Quantification of nucleated cells was approximated via reference gene primer amplification. The method was immunoSEQ multiplex PCR; TCRdb's version includes in-frame clones alone and lacks a portion of them. V, J and clone size reflect that table, while D and trimming were determined from the DNA. The sample yields about 70,000 clones, approximately 91% seen once. What was sequenced was peripheral blood. This clonotype originated in a man aged 45-65 years with COVID-19, enrolled during active disease. This chain connects TRBV5-1 to TRBJ2-7; possibly TRBD2 for D (6 bases). CDR3 bases: TGCGCCAGCAGCTTGGCGGGGGACGCGAGCTCCTACGAGCAGTACTTC. Protein: CASSLAGDASSYEQYF.